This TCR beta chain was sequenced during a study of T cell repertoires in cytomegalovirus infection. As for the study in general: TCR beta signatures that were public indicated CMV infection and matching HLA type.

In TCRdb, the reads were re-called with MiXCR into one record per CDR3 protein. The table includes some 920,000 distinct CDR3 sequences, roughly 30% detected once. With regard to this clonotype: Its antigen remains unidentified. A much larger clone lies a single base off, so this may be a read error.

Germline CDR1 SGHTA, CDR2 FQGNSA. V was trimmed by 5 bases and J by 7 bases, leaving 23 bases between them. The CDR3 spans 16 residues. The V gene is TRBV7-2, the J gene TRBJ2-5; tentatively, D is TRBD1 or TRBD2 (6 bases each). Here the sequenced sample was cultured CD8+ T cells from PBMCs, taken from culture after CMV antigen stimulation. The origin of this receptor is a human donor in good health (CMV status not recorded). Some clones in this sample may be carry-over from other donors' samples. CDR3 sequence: CASSLDRGPLGVTQYF. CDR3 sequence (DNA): TGTGCCAGCAGCCTAGACCGGGGGCCCTTAGGGGTGACCCAGTACTTC.